Presented here are 12 T cell receptor beta chains from one specimen sequenced in a study of T-cell reconstitution after alpha-beta-depleted transplantation in children. The library targeted TCRbeta and was prepared with unique molecular identifiers. TCRdb processed the PCR reads anew with MiXCR; each CDR3 protein has one entry. Of 200,000 to 250,000 distinct CDR3 sequences in the sample, around 10% were seen once. Sequences were derived from PBMCs from the stem cell graft donor, sampled from the stem cell graft. These receptor sequences come from a human donor who donated a stem cell graft to a child with acute lymphoblastic leukemia.

This clonotype was recorded many times. The chain employs TRBV7-8 and TRBJ2-2, with 7 bases lining up with TRBD2. The trim removed 5 bases at V and 4 bases at J, leaving 10 bases unmatched. Germline V gives CDR1 SGHVS, CDR2 FQNEAQ. The CDR3 is 16 residues long. The CDR3, as DNA: TGTGCCAGCAGCCCAAATCAGCGGGGAACCACCGGGGAGCTGTTTTTT. This sequence encodes CASSPNQRGTTGELFF.

This clonotype was recorded many times. The chain uses TRBV20-1 and TRBJ2-1; no firm D call. CDR1 is DFQATT, CDR2 SNEGSKA, per germline (reference sequence). V was trimmed by 8 bases and J by 3 bases, leaving 17 bases between them. The CDR3 runs to 14 residues. CDR3 sequence reads: CSPDPQNGYNEQFF. The CDR3 nucleotides are TGCAGTCCAGACCCACAGAATGGCTACAATGAGCAGTTCTTC.

This clonotype appeared many times. This sequence joins TRBV5-8 and TRBJ2-2; 9 positions match TRBD1. This CDR3 spans 15 amino acids. Trimming cost V 0 bases and J 7 bases; bases outside gene matches: 4. The germline gives CDR1 SGHTS, CDR2 YDEGEE. CDR3 residues: CASSLGGQGVGELFF. In DNA, the CDR3 is TGTGCCAGCAGCTTGGGGGGACAGGGCGTCGGGGAGCTGTTTTTT.

This clonotype was observed a handful of times. The rearrangement uses TRBV6-2 or TRBV6-3 and TRBJ2-1; 7 nucleotides line up with TRBD1. With V trimmed by 6 bases and J by 5 bases, 13 bases remained unmatched. The germline gives CDR1 MNHEY, CDR2 SVGEGT. The CDR3 sequence is 16 residues long. Here the CDR3 DNA reads TGTGCCAGCAGCCCCCCTCGTAAGGGGGCCCACAATGAGCAGTTCTTC. Amino acid sequence: CASSPPRKGAHNEQFF.

This clonotype was picked up many times. The CDR3 region is CASIDRAGFPYEQYF. The CDR3 DNA is TGTGCCAGCATCGATCGGGCAGGGTTCCCCTACGAGCAGTACTTC. The chain joins TRBV10-3 to TRBJ2-7; tentatively, D is TRBD1 (5 bases). CDR3 size: 15 residues. CDR1 and CDR2 from the germline V gene are ENHRY and SYGVKD. V lost 10 bases and J 2 bases, leaving 21 bases between the germline ends.

The rearrangement joins TRBV7-2 to TRBJ1-1; D unclear. Germline V gene data show CDR1 as SGHTA and CDR2 as FQGNSA. There are 12 residues in the CDR3. V was clipped by 2 bases and J by 6 bases, with 7 bases between them. The CDR3 protein is CASSLPSAEAFF. The CDR3 nucleotides are TGTGCCAGCAGCTTACCCAGTGCTGAAGCTTTCTTT. Together with reference TRBV7-2 and TRBJ1-1, the CDR3 gives the full variable domain: GAGVSQSPSNKVTEKGKDVELRCDPISGHTALYWYRQSLGQGLEFLIYFQGNSAPDKSGLPSDRFSAERTGGSVSTLTIQRTQQEDSAVYLCASSLPSAEAFFGQGTRLTVV.

CDR3 nucleotide sequence: TGCGCCAGCAGCTTGCTGGCGGAACCACGAGATACGCAGTATTTT. The encoded protein is CASSLLAEPRDTQYF. The chain links TRBV5-1 to TRBJ2-3; D unresolved. The CDR3 length is 15 residues. Germline values: CDR1 SGHRS, CDR2 YFSETQ. Trimming took off 1 base at V and 5 bases at J, with 14 bases between the two ends.

This clonotype was counted a few times. The CDR3 DNA sequence: TGTGCCAGTGAGGACAGGGGGCAAGAGACCCAGTACTTC. It specifies CASEDRGQETQYF. V and J are TRBV12-3 or TRBV12-4 and TRBJ2-5; 10 bases line up with TRBD1. This CDR3 is 13 amino acids long. V trimming: 9 bases; J trimming: 2 bases; junction bases outside the gene matches: 3.

The count of this clonotype is one. The chain is built from TRBV12-3 or TRBV12-4 and TRBJ2-3; D gene unclear. Trimming pared 6 bases from V and 10 bases from J, leaving 11 bases between. The CDR3 has 11 residues. In DNA, the CDR3 is TGTGCCAGCAGCTCCACCAGCGCGCAGTATTTT. It is translated as CASSSTSAQYF.

This chain links TRBV12-3 or TRBV12-4 with TRBJ2-2, with D possibly TRBD1 on 6 matching bases. V was cut by 6 bases and J by 6 bases, with 23 bases left in between. The CDR3 runs 17 residues. The CDR3, as DNA: TGTGCCAGCAGCCGCATGTGGGACACGACGACCCCCGGGGAGCTGTTTTTT. Protein: CASSRMWDTTTPGELFF.

This clonotype was recorded a few times. The chain has TRBV5-1 and TRBJ2-6; TRBD1 aligns across 7 bases. CDR1 is SGHRS and CDR2 is YFSETQ in the germline V gene. The CDR3 loop spans 17 amino acids. The V gene end was trimmed by 4 bases and the J gene end by 1 base; junction bases not matched to a gene: 8. As DNA, the CDR3 is TGCGCCAGCAGCCAGGGGGTCACCGCTTCTGGGGCCAACGTCCTGACTTTC. It encodes CASSQGVTASGANVLTF.

This clonotype turned up a few times. This chain joins TRBV7-2 and TRBJ2-5; D is perhaps TRBD1 (6 bases). The CDR3 has 13 residues. V lost 8 bases and J lost 5, with 15 bases in between. The germline CDR1 and CDR2 sequences are SGHTA and FQGNSA. CDR3 protein: CASGSMRGETQYF. CDR3 nucleotide sequence: TGTGCCAGCGGTTCTATGAGGGGGGAGACCCAGTACTTC.